The rows below give T cell receptor beta chains drawn from one sample of a study of T cells in Graves' hyperthyroidism and ophthalmopathy. TCRdb reprocessed the multiplex PCR reads via MiXCR and lists one record per CDR3 protein. The sample yields nearly 600,000 distinct CDR3 sequences, 11% to 15% seen once. The sample comprised blood. The receptors stem from a woman younger than 30 with Graves' ophthalmopathy. CDR3s include the opening cysteine and the closing phenylalanine or tryptophan. D genes are given only for firm matches.

>TRBV7-8|.|TRBJ2-1
CASSSGPISSYNEQFF
>TRBV7-2|TRBD2|TRBJ2-2
CASSLALASGTGELFF
>TRBV12-3/TRBV12-4|.|TRBJ1-1
CASSLRQGFAEAFF
>TRBV2|.|TRBJ1-1
CASSSGPPDTEAFF
>TRBV27|TRBD2|TRBJ2-1
CASSLGGRTMFF
>TRBV29-1|TRBD2|TRBJ2-3
CSVEGLAGGHGTDTQYF
>TRBV7-3|.|TRBJ2-1
CASSTGPPNEQFF
>TRBV4-2|.|TRBJ2-1
CASSPLVGPPDEQFF
>TRBV30|TRBD1|TRBJ1-5
CAWTNGQGNQPQHF
>TRBV28|TRBD1|TRBJ2-5
CASSRQGFQETQYF
>TRBV7-8|TRBD2|TRBJ2-3
CASSFNLAGVTDTQYF
>TRBV2|.|TRBJ1-6
CASSSRDRPGSPLHF
>TRBV12-3/TRBV12-4|TRBD1|TRBJ1-2
CASSLGQGLIGYTF
>TRBV18|TRBD1|TRBJ1-6
CASSPLGTDNSPLHF
>TRBV30|.|TRBJ2-1
CAWSPREYNEQFF
>TRBV29-1|.|TRBJ1-2
CSVGTAIAYGYTF
>TRBV5-1|.|TRBJ2-7
CASSNEYRGGYEQYF
>TRBV4-2|.|TRBJ1-2
CASSQETPATYGYTF
>TRBV9|TRBD1|TRBJ2-1
CASTDLTGKVVDEQFF
>TRBV11-2|.|TRBJ1-5
CASSFGGYRERNQPQHF
>TRBV15|TRBD2|TRBJ2-5
CATSRDGLAGETQYF
>TRBV2|.|TRBJ1-1
CASRRGMNTEAFF
>TRBV6-1|.|TRBJ2-7
CASSELLFHGTASSYEQYF
>TRBV9|TRBD2|TRBJ2-7
CASSLSGNSLGEQYF
>TRBV30|TRBD1|TRBJ1-1
CAWNRDRVSEAFF
>TRBV29-1|TRBD2|TRBJ2-1
CSVPSWTSGTTYNEQFF
>TRBV4-3|.|TRBJ1-4
CASSLTRGEKLFF
>TRBV28|TRBD2|TRBJ2-7
CASTATSGPLSSYEQYF
>TRBV4-2|TRBD2|TRBJ2-7
CASSLSELAGGRPYEQYF
>TRBV12-5|TRBD1|TRBJ2-7
CASALTGSYEQYF
>TRBV24-1|TRBD1|TRBJ2-1
CATSDADRERNEQFF